Below are 17 T cell receptor beta chains sequenced from a single sample in a study of beta chain features in type 1 diabetes (dated by TCRdb to the late 2010s). Library method: the immunoSEQ multiplex PCR assay. The entire amount of isolated RNA was reverse transcribed using the High Capacity cDNA Reverse Transcription Kit, so the sequenced TCRB transcripts were expressed ones. In TCRdb, the immuneACCESS table is reduced to in-frame sequences with V and J assigned. These tables do not hold every clone; where another copy was compared, an unresolved V gene accounts for under half, and the others remain unexplained. In this sample the table shows around 430,000 clones, approximately 30% of which occur a single time. The ten largest clones add up to roughly 0.06% of the sample. Sequenced input: naive CD4+ T cells from blood. The sample's cell subset or site label, in plain terms: true naive CD4+ T cells. These receptors were collected from a man in his late teens or twenties in good health.

This chain links TRBV4-2 with TRBJ2-2; D unresolved. The CDR3 is made up of 18 amino acids. Looked up from germline, CDR1 is LGHNA and CDR2 is YNFKEQ. Trimming removed 3 bases from V and 0 bases from J, with 17 bases in between. CDR3 nucleotides: TGTGCCAGCAGCCAGGTTGAAGACTGGTATTCGAACACCGGGGAGCTGTTTTTT. As protein: CASSQVEDWYSNTGELFF.

The genes are TRBV10-3 and TRBJ2-1; a possible D gene is TRBD1 (5 bases). CDR1 ENHRY and CDR2 SYGVKD come from the germline V gene. The ends were cut back, 6 bases at V and 6 bases at J, with 18 bases in the middle. This CDR3 is 15 amino acids long. The CDR3: CAIRPTGSGRNEQFF. The CDR3 region has the DNA TGTGCCATCAGACCCACAGGATCAGGCCGCAATGAGCAGTTCTTC.

This clone was found a few times. The chain recombines TRBV28 with TRBJ1-5, with D perhaps matching TRBD1 (6 bases). The V gene's germline CDR1 is MDHEN and CDR2 SYDVKM. This CDR3 spans 15 amino acids. Trimming removed 3 bases from V and 8 bases from J, with 17 bases in between. CDR3 loop: CASSFGPGHFKPQHF. The CDR3 nucleotides read TGTGCCAGCAGTTTCGGTCCGGGACATTTTAAGCCCCAGCATTTT.

The chain employs TRBV6-1 and TRBJ2-7, with 9 bases that match TRBD2. The V and J ends lost 0 bases and 3 bases, in that order; junction bases with no gene match: 3. Germline CDR1 MNHNS, CDR2 SASEGT. The length of the CDR3 is 15 residues. CDR3 nucleotides: TGTGCCAGCAGTGAAGCCCTAGCGGGGAGCTACGAGCAGTACTTC. Its protein product is CASSEALAGSYEQYF.

This clone was seen just once. V gene TRBV7-9 combines with J gene TRBJ1-1; D is uncertain. Germline CDR1 reads SEHNR; CDR2 reads FQNEAQ (reference sequence). CDR3 length: 13 residues. V lost 1 base to trimming and J lost 1 base, with 4 bases between them. This CDR3 reads CASSLEENTEAFF. CDR3 DNA: TGTGCCAGCAGCTTAGAGGAGAACACTGAAGCTTTCTTT.

This clone turned up a few times. The genes are TRBV10-3 and TRBJ2-3; a possible D gene is TRBD1 (6 bases). Per the germline V gene, CDR1 is ENHRY and CDR2 is SYGVKD. There are 14 residues in the CDR3. The V gene lost 5 bases and the J gene lost 2 bases, with 11 bases spanning the gap. CDR3: CAISMDSYTDTQYF. CDR3 DNA sequence: TGTGCCATCAGTATGGACAGTTACACAGATACGCAGTATTTT.

V is TRBV5-1 and J is TRBJ2-1; a weak D match, TRBD1 (5 bases). The germline V gene has CDR1 SGHRS and CDR2 YFSETQ. The CDR3 extends over 14 amino acids. Trimming removed 3 bases from V and 5 bases from J, with 12 bases in between. The CDR3 spells CASSWTRVDNEQFF. Here the CDR3 DNA reads TGCGCCAGCAGCTGGACCAGGGTAGACAATGAGCAGTTCTTC.

In its sample, this clone was seen a few times. The chain uses TRBV29-1 and TRBJ2-1, with TRBD2 matching 10 bases. The CDR3 totals 16 residues. Germline V gives CDR1 SQVTM, CDR2 ANQGSEA. V lost 3 bases to trimming and J lost 3 bases; unmatched junction nucleotides: 8. In nucleotides, the CDR3 is TGCAGCGTTGACGCCGGGACTAGCGAGATCTACAATGAGCAGTTCTTC. Protein: CSVDAGTSEIYNEQFF.

The chain carries TRBV6-1 and TRBJ2-3; tentatively, D is TRBD1 (6 bases). Trimming took off 6 bases at V and 4 bases at J, with 17 bases between the two ends. Germline lookup yields CDR1 MNHNS and CDR2 SASEGT. This CDR3 comprises 15 residues. CDR3 amino acids: CASRYRVISPDTQYF. CDR3 DNA sequence: TGTGCCAGCAGGTACAGGGTAATAAGCCCAGATACGCAGTATTTT.

This clone was seen only a few times. The chain employs TRBV29-1 and TRBJ1-1; the D gene is possibly TRBD1 (5 bases). Germline values: CDR1 SQVTM, CDR2 ANQGSEA. V lost 8 bases, J lost 0 bases, and 16 bases lay in between. CDR3 length equals 14 residues. Here the CDR3 reads CSLVRGQVNTEAFF. The CDR3 DNA follows: TGCAGCCTGGTGAGGGGCCAGGTGAACACTGAAGCTTTCTTT.

V and J are TRBV2 and TRBJ2-1, with 15 bases matching TRBD2. J lost 8 bases, V lost 5 bases, and 7 bases had no gene match. Per germline, CDR1 SNHLY and CDR2 FYNNEI. There are 16 residues in the CDR3. The CDR3 DNA sequence: TGTGCCAGCAGTCCCGGACTAGCGGGAGGGCCCGATGAGCAGTTCTTC. It translates to CASSPGLAGGPDEQFF.

This clone was counted a few times. The genes are TRBV7-2 and TRBJ2-7; 7 nucleotides agree with TRBD2. The V gene's germline CDR1 is SGHTA and CDR2 FQGNSA. The V gene end was trimmed by 6 bases and the J gene end by 1 base; junction bases not matched to a gene: 9. CDR3 size: 15 residues. CDR3 in DNA: TGTGCCAGCAGGCTAGCGGATATATATTCCTACGAGCAGTACTTC. Protein product: CASRLADIYSYEQYF.

This clone was picked up a small number of times. The chain combines TRBV7-9 with TRBJ2-3; D gene ambiguous. The CDR3 covers 14 residues. V was clipped by 2 bases and J by 1 base, with 7 bases between them. In germline, CDR1 is SEHNR, CDR2 FQNEAQ (reference sequence). CDR3 in amino acids: CASSLRLGTDTQYF. The CDR3 DNA sequence: TGTGCCAGCAGCTTACGGCTGGGCACAGATACGCAGTATTTT.

This chain joins TRBV27 and TRBJ1-2; perhaps TRBD1 as D (6 bases). V shed 10 bases and J shed 7 bases, with 13 bases lying between them. CDR1 and CDR2 from the germline V gene are MNHEY and SMNVEV (reference sequence). This CDR3 is 11 amino acids long. CDR3 coding DNA: TGTGCCACCTCGACAGGAGGTGGCTACACCTTC. This codes for CATSTGGGYTF.

The chain links TRBV7-8 to TRBJ2-1; tentative D call: TRBD2 (5 bases). The CDR3 contains 14 residues. CDR1 is SGHVS and CDR2 is FQNEAQ in the germline V gene. V was trimmed by 2 bases and J by 1 base, leaving 6 bases between them. The CDR3 DNA follows: TGTGCCAGCAGCTTACGGGGTTCCTACAATGAGCAGTTCTTC. This encodes CASSLRGSYNEQFF. The whole variable domain, remainder taken from reference TRBV7-8 and TRBJ2-1, is GAGVSQSPRYKVAKRGQDVALRCDPISGHVSLFWYQQALGQGPEFLTYFQNEAQLDKSGLPSDRFFAERPEGSVSTLKIQRTQQEDSAVYLCASSLRGSYNEQFFGPGTRLTVL.

This clone was recorded a few times. The genes are TRBV5-1 and TRBJ2-3, with D maybe TRBD2 (5 bases). V was clipped by 0 bases and J by 6 bases, with 8 bases between them. CDR3 length equals 13 residues. The germline gives CDR1 SGHRS, CDR2 YFSETQ. CDR3 nucleotide sequence: TGCGCCAGCAGCTTGGTCGGGGAGGATACGCAGTATTTT. This codes for CASSLVGEDTQYF.

This chain connects TRBV7-9 to TRBJ2-7; possibly TRBD1 for D (5 bases). Germline CDR1 is SEHNR and CDR2 is FQNEAQ (reference sequence). The V end was cut by 5 bases, the J end by 0 bases, with 14 bases between. The CDR3 sequence is 15 residues long. CDR3 residues: CASSRDGASSYEQYF. In DNA form, the CDR3 reads TGTGCCAGCAGCCGAGATGGGGCGAGCTCCTACGAGCAGTACTTC.